Each of the 28 T cell receptor beta chains below was sequenced from the same sample in a study of T cell repertoires in cytomegalovirus infection. Each CDR3 protein is one row after TCRdb ran MiXCR on the reads. The sample has a few hundred thousand distinct CDR3 sequences, more than 30% seen once. These TCRs' antigens remain unknown. The sequenced sample was cultured PBMCs, obtained from culture after CMV antigen stimulation. All receptors come from a human donor in good health (CMV status not recorded). Some clones in this sample may be carry-over from other donors' samples.

This chain connects TRBV28 to TRBJ2-7; TRBD2 agrees at 9 bases. The CDR3 spans 16 residues. V gave up 4 bases and J gave up 4 bases; unmatched junction bases: 11. CDR1 and CDR2 from the germline V gene are MDHEN and SYDVKM. The CDR3 DNA reads as TGTGCCAGCAGTTCCCCCGGATCTAGCGGGGCTTACGAGCAGTACTTC. As protein: CASSSPGSSGAYEQYF.

In this sample, this clonotype turned up once. V and J are TRBV29-1 and TRBJ2-1; TRBD2 matches 7 bases. V lost 6 bases and J lost 4; bases outside the gene matches: 6. This CDR3 is 13 amino acids long. Looked up from germline, CDR1 is SQVTM and CDR2 is ANQGSEA. The CDR3 spells CSVGLAVYNEQFF. Here the CDR3 DNA reads TGCAGCGTCGGGCTAGCGGTGTACAATGAGCAGTTCTTC.

V gene TRBV11-2 combines with J gene TRBJ2-1; TRBD1 agrees at 11 bases. Germline V CDR1 and CDR2: SGHAT, FQNNGV. The CDR3 loop spans 15 amino acids. Losses at the gene ends were 8 bases for V and 7 bases for J; bases not matched to a gene: 10. The CDR3 coding sequence is TGTGCCAGCGCCGGGACAGGGGGTCTTGTAAATGAGCAGTTCTTC. Its protein is CASAGTGGLVNEQFF.

The CDR3 protein is CASTYPYNTEAFF. The CDR3 bases are TGTGCCAGCACCTACCCCTACAACACTGAAGCTTTCTTT. This chain links TRBV7-6 with TRBJ1-1; no definite D call. CDR1 and CDR2 (germline): SGHVS, FNYEAQ. The CDR3 spans 13 residues. Deletions cut 7 bases from V and 2 bases from J, with 11 bases between.

This chain joins TRBV11-1 and TRBJ2-3; D perhaps matches TRBD2 (6 bases). CDR3 length: 16 amino acids. CDR1 SGHAT and CDR2 FQDESV come from the germline V gene (reference sequence). The V end lost 5 bases, the J end lost 5 bases, and 20 bases lay between the germline ends. The chain's CDR3 is CASSRRLGGTRDTQYF. CDR3 bases: TGTGCCAGCAGCCGAAGACTAGGAGGGACGCGAGATACGCAGTATTTT.

Only a few counts were recorded for this clonotype. The CDR3 spells CASSYHIGEQYV. Here the CDR3 DNA reads TGTGCCAGCAGTTACCACATCGGCGAGCAGTACGTC. The chain employs TRBV12-3 or TRBV12-4 and TRBJ2-7; D ambiguous. V dropped 4 bases and J dropped 6 bases, with 10 bases sitting between them. The CDR3 length is 12 residues.

The V gene is TRBV4-3, the J gene TRBJ2-2, with TRBD2 matching over 8 bases. Germline V gene sequence: CDR1 LGHNA, CDR2 YSLEER. This CDR3 is built from 15 residues. J gave up 7 bases and V 2 bases, and 6 bases lay outside the gene matches. Written as DNA, the CDR3 is TGCGCCAGCAGCCAATTCCCAGCGGGAGTCGGGGAGCTGTTTTTT. This encodes CASSQFPAGVGELFF.

A few counts support this clonotype. J is TRBJ2-1 and V is TRBV6-5; 12 bases line up with TRBD2. The V segment lost 0 bases and the J segment 7 bases; nucleotides outside the gene matches: 7. The CDR3 loop spans 17 amino acids. From germline, CDR1 is MNHEY and CDR2 SVGAGI. The CDR3 here is CASSYSLTSGSLNEQFF. In nucleotides, the CDR3 is TGTGCCAGCAGTTACTCTTTGACTAGCGGGAGCTTGAATGAGCAGTTCTTC.

The chain recombines TRBV6-2 or TRBV6-3 with TRBJ2-1, with D uncertain. This CDR3 is 11 amino acids long. The germline V and J ends were trimmed by 2 bases and 6 bases, with 2 bases remaining between them. From germline, CDR1 is MNHEY and CDR2 SVGEGT. CDR3: CASSYANEQFF. Written as DNA, the CDR3 is TGTGCCAGCAGTTACGCCAATGAGCAGTTCTTC.

This clonotype has only a few counts. The V call is TRBV29-1, the J call TRBJ1-1, with D perhaps TRBD1 (6 bases). Trimming pared 7 bases from V and 10 bases from J, leaving 19 bases between. The CDR3 has 12 residues. Germline V lookup: CDR1 SQVTM, CDR2 ANQGSEA. CDR3 residues: CSGSHQQGVAFF. The CDR3, as DNA: TGCAGCGGGTCACATCAACAGGGTGTAGCTTTCTTT.

This chain uses TRBV4-1 with TRBJ2-1, with TRBD2 identical over 8 bases. With V trimmed by 1 base and J by 1 base, 3 bases remained unmatched. The germline V gene has CDR1 MGHRA and CDR2 YSYEKL. The CDR3 is 16 residues long. CDR3 region: CASSQVSGGSYNEQFF. The CDR3 bases are TGCGCCAGCAGCCAAGTTTCGGGGGGGTCCTACAATGAGCAGTTCTTC.

The chain links TRBV5-6 to TRBJ2-3, with D uncertain. The CDR3 consists of 15 residues. CDR1 is SGHDT and CDR2 is YYEEEE in the germline V gene. Trimming removed 5 bases from V and 2 bases from J, with 15 bases in between. The CDR3, as DNA: TGTGCCAGCAGTCCTCCTACGACCTTCACAGATACGCAGTATTTT. It codes for CASSPPTTFTDTQYF.

Turning to this clonotype: The junction departs from germline at one end; a sequencing error may be responsible. V is TRBV6-6 and J is TRBJ1-1; possibly TRBD1 for D (6 bases). Per germline, CDR1 MNHNY and CDR2 SVGAGI (reference sequence). The CDR3 is 11 residues long. CDR3 DNA sequence: TGCCGGGCGGGGGCCAACACTGAAGCTTTCTTT. Amino acids: CRAGANTEAFF.

The chain has TRBV18 and TRBJ2-6; D may be TRBD2 (5 bases). Germline-derived CDR1 and CDR2 are KGHSH and LQKENI. This CDR3 is 15 amino acids long. The ends were cut back, 6 bases at V and 1 base at J, with 10 bases in the middle. In nucleotides, the CDR3 is TGTGCCAGCTCCGAGGGTCGATCTGGGGCCAACGTCCTGACTTTC. It yields the protein CASSEGRSGANVLTF.

The V call is TRBV12-3 or TRBV12-4, the J call TRBJ2-1; D not resolved. The germline V and J ends were trimmed by 8 bases and 9 bases, with 11 bases remaining between them. The CDR3 extends over 11 amino acids. The CDR3 reads CASGRLSEQFF. CDR3 sequence (DNA): TGTGCCAGCGGAAGATTGAGTGAGCAGTTCTTC.

This clonotype was seen only a few times. The V gene is TRBV7-2, the J gene TRBJ1-1; no definite D call. The CDR3 has 13 amino acids. Germline CDR1 is SGHTA and CDR2 is FQGNSA. V shed 5 bases and J shed 11 bases, with 18 bases lying between them. DNA of the CDR3: TGTGCCAGCAGCCTCACCAGGAGGGAGGCGGCTTTCTTT. Translating gives CASSLTRREAAFF.

The rearrangement links TRBV20-1 to TRBJ2-7; TRBD1 aligns across 9 bases. The CDR3 covers 14 residues. Trimming at V came to 5 bases and at J to 0 bases, leaving 5 bases not matched to a gene. Germline-derived CDR1 and CDR2 are DFQATT and SNEGSKA (reference sequence). For the CDR3, the DNA is TGCAGTGCTCGGAGACAGGGGGGCTCCTACGAGCAGTACTTC. As protein: CSARRQGGSYEQYF.

The chain carries TRBV4-1 and TRBJ2-7; 11 bases agree with TRBD2. Per the germline V gene, CDR1 is MGHRA and CDR2 is YSYEKL. With 0 bases clipped from V and 7 bases from J, the junction kept 11 bases outside the gene matches. The CDR3 length is 17 residues. Here the CDR3 reads CASSQDWQTSGMGEQYF. The CDR3 DNA follows: TGCGCCAGCAGCCAAGATTGGCAGACTAGCGGGATGGGAGAGCAGTACTTC.

This clonotype was picked up a small number of times. This chain joins TRBV7-2 and TRBJ2-1; TRBD2 matches 7 bases. Germline assignment: CDR1 SGHTA and CDR2 FQGNSA. CDR3 size: 14 residues. Losses at the gene ends were 7 bases for V and 7 bases for J; bases not matched to a gene: 10. This CDR3 reads CASIHPGLKNEQFF. Written as DNA, the CDR3 is TGTGCCAGCATCCATCCGGGACTAAAGAATGAGCAGTTCTTC.

The gene calls are TRBV7-2 and TRBJ2-1; D remains ambiguous. This CDR3 comprises 11 residues. Germline V gene data show CDR1 as SGHTA and CDR2 as FQGNSA. The germline V and J ends were trimmed by 3 bases and 7 bases, with 4 bases remaining between them. For the CDR3, the DNA is TGTGCCAGCAGCTTTTCAAATGAGCAGTTCTTC. Amino acid sequence: CASSFSNEQFF.

CDR3 sequence (DNA): TGTGCCAGCAGCTTAGATGCGGGGGCGCCTGGGGAGCAGTACTTC. It is translated as CASSLDAGAPGEQYF. The gene calls are TRBV7-6 and TRBJ2-7, with a tentative D call TRBD2 (7 bases). Germline CDR1 SGHVS, CDR2 FNYEAQ. The CDR3 loop spans 15 amino acids. V lost 1 base to trimming and J lost 7 bases, with 17 bases between them. Full variable domain (remainder filled in from reference TRBV7-6 and TRBJ2-7): GAGVSQSPRYKVTKRGQDVALRCDPISGHVSLYWYRQALGQGPEFLTYFNYEAQQDKSGLPNDRFSAERPEGSISTLTIQRTEQRDSAMYRCASSLDAGAPGEQYFGPGTRLTVT.

The chain couples TRBV11-2 to TRBJ1-2; no clear D gene. Trimming left V 4 bases short and J 7 bases short, with 13 bases between. The CDR3 spans 13 residues. The germline gives CDR1 SGHAT, CDR2 FQNNGV. The CDR3 DNA reads as TGTGCCAGCAGCTCACCCGGGCGCGGTGGCTACACCTTC. It specifies CASSSPGRGGYTF.

This clonotype has more than one count but fewer than ten. The J gene is TRBJ2-1, the V gene TRBV7-6; 10 nucleotides line up with TRBD2. V shed 4 bases and J 7 bases; nucleotides not matched to a gene: 4. This CDR3 spans 14 amino acids. The germline gives CDR1 SGHVS, CDR2 FNYEAQ. CDR3 nucleotides: TGTGCCAGCAGCTACCTAGCGGGAGTTAATGAGCAGTTCTTC. This translates into CASSYLAGVNEQFF.

This clonotype has a count of ten or more. The rearrangement links TRBV7-2 to TRBJ2-5; D is possibly TRBD2 (5 bases). V shed 0 bases and J shed 7 bases, with 15 bases lying between them. Germline CDR1 reads SGHTA; CDR2 reads FQGNSA. This CDR3 is 15 amino acids long. CDR3 coding DNA: TGTGCCAGCAGCTTAGCGCCAGGCCCCGAGGGGACCCAGTACTTC. It translates to CASSLAPGPEGTQYF.

The chain uses TRBV7-2 and TRBJ2-7, with a weak D call TRBD1 (6 bases). The V gene lost 1 base and the J gene lost 3 bases, with 13 bases spanning the gap. This CDR3 is built from 15 residues. Germline V gives CDR1 SGHTA, CDR2 FQGNSA. CDR3 bases: TGTGCCAGCAGCTTAGTATCGGGGACACACTACGAGCAGTACTTC. Amino acid sequence: CASSLVSGTHYEQYF.

This sequence joins TRBV6-5 and TRBJ2-3; no reliable D call. This CDR3 is 14 amino acids long. Trimming shortened V by 0 bases and J by 5 bases, and 9 bases separated the two germline ends. Germline CDR1 reads MNHEY; CDR2 reads SVGAGI. This CDR3 reads CASSYSRFGDTQYF. For the CDR3, the DNA is TGTGCCAGCAGTTACTCTCGTTTCGGAGATACGCAGTATTTT.

The chain is built from TRBV25-1 and TRBJ1-1, with D hard to call. The CDR3 is 11 residues long. CDR1 is MGHDK and CDR2 is SYGVNS in the germline V gene. The CDR3 loop reads CATRLHTEAFF. The CDR3 DNA is TGTGCGACCCGATTGCACACTGAAGCTTTCTTT.

This clonotype was counted only a few times. V and J are TRBV7-6 and TRBJ2-7; D unclear. Germline V lookup: CDR1 SGHVS, CDR2 FNYEAQ. This CDR3 comprises 16 residues. V was clipped by 4 bases and J by 5 bases, with 21 bases between them. CDR3 amino acids: CASSSPLTGSSNEQYF. The CDR3 coding sequence is TGTGCCAGCAGCTCTCCCCTTACGGGCAGTAGTAACGAGCAGTACTTC.